This T cell receptor beta chain was obtained from a study of blood T cell repertoires in COVID-19. The wider study: In each case, the material was cDNA or gDNA derived from T cells, B-cell-depleted T cells, or PBMCs.

TCRdb keeps only in-frame clones here, not all; method: immunoSEQ multiplex PCR. The sample carries 110,000 or so clones, roughly 80% recorded once. The sequence derives from a man in his fifties with acute or convalescent COVID-19. Specimen: peripheral blood.

The CDR3 DNA sequence: TGCGCCAGCAGAGAACCGAGCGGGGTCCGGGATGAGCAGTTCTTC. It codes for CASREPSGVRDEQFF. The V gene is TRBV5-1, the J gene TRBJ2-1; 7 positions agree with TRBD2. Germline lookup yields CDR1 SGHRS and CDR2 YFSETQ. V shed 5 bases, J shed 8 bases, and the junction held 13 bases outside the gene matches. The CDR3 sequence is 15 residues long. The variable domain in full, completed from reference TRBV5-1 and TRBJ2-1, reads KAGVTQTPRYLIKTRGQQVTLSCSPISGHRSVSWYQQTPGQGLQFLFEYFSETQRNKGNFPGRFSGRQFSNSRSEMNVSTLELGDSALYLCASREPSGVRDEQFFGPGTRLTVL.